This TCR beta chain was recorded in a study of Graves' ophthalmopathy and Graves' hyperthyroidism (dated by TCRdb to the late 2010s). For the study in its entirety: Peripheral blood was collected at initial diagnosis, before any treatment. Once sampling was done, hyperthyroidism patients were given methimazole at a starting dose of 30 mg daily, while ophthalmopathy patients were given high-dose intravenous methylprednisolone. In total, under 150 blood samples were TCR-sequenced: some 40 ophthalmopathy, under 80 hyperthyroidism and roughly 17 hyperthyroidism-to-ophthalmopathy patients. For independent validation, a separate cohort was made up of around 19 hyperthyroidism patients plus 17 patients who later progressed from hyperthyroidism to ophthalmopathy. To explore V-J signatures distinguishing ophthalmopathy from hyperthyroidism, a discovery set of 100 patients (roughly 45 ophthalmopathy, 57 stable hyperthyroidism) was enrolled. To tell Graves' ophthalmopathy apart from Graves' hyperthyroidism, and to predict which patients would progress to ophthalmopathy, the study relied on TCR beta repertoire signatures. In more than five hyperthyroidism patients, the T-cell repertoires found in thyroid tissue were compared with those found in blood.

For repertoire sequencing, TCR beta CDR3 regions were amplified from RNA transcripts. The first round of RT-PCR was done with HTBI primers and the Qiagen OneStep RT-PCR kit, and was followed by a second round of multiplex PCR, then size selection and purification. Libraries were sequenced paired-end with 100 bp reads on an Illumina HiSeq2000. In the original analysis: Reads were processed with SOAPnuke, discarding reads with adapters, uncalled bases, mean Phred below 15, or no exact constant-primer or identifier match. High-quality paired reads were merged with COPE v1.2.5. Each unique nucleotide sequence was treated as a clonotype, and MiTCR v1.1 was used to align the clonotypes to the IMGT TRB V, D and J references. Analysis was restricted to V-J combinations with a frequency above 0.0001, which covered 99.2% of repertoires. For each V-J combination, a TCR clonal expansion and chaos score was defined as F50 clonal expansion divided by the chaos observed in the TCRdist matrix. Features were reduced by Welch's t-statistics and random forest to approximately 13 V-J combinations, which fed a naive Bayes classifier. The Morisita-Horn index was used to measure how similar the thyroid and blood repertoires were. The public reads were reprocessed in TCRdb via fastp at Q25 and MiXCR, keeping in-frame beta chains. Entries that share a CDR3 protein sequence are merged under the most common genes and DNA. TCRdb's processing, not the authors' own work, is the source of the V and J calls. The sample records 200,000 to 300,000 distinct CDR3 sequences, around 50% of which are singletons. The ten largest clones capture 40% to 55% of the sample.

Via the germline V gene (reference sequence), CDR1 is LNHDA and CDR2 SQIVND. Including the terminal cysteine and phenylalanine, the CDR3 comprises 13 residues. Just CDR3 DNA is preserved here, 39 bases in frame from base 1. The investigation overall reported the following: Most of the expanded thyroid clonotypes with a frequency above 0.001 were also detected in blood, and it was suggested that the thyroid immune response may be reflected by blood repertoires. The 13-signature model separated ophthalmopathy from stable hyperthyroidism with about 86% sensitivity and approximately 83% specificity in cross-validation, and 80%/75% in the test set. In validation, the model predicted ophthalmopathy progression with about 70% sensitivity and 72.22% specificity; around twelve predicted patients were CT-confirmed with GO in a median of about 7.1 months. Sample size was not statistically predetermined, and group allocation was not concealed from the investigators.

A note on this clonotype: This receptor's antigen is unknown. The junction and the germline gene differ at one end; a read error may be behind it.

Patients with ophthalmopathy had moderately to severely active disease, with a Clinical Activity Score of 3 or more, a NOSPECS grade of 4 or more, and a disease duration of less than 3 months. Anyone with other autoimmune diseases, uncontrolled infections, pregnancy or lactation was excluded from the study. Clinical symptoms, serum thyroxine, TRAb, thyroid ultrasound and orbital computed tomography formed the basis of the diagnosis. Using Ficoll-Paque density gradient centrifugation, PBMCs were isolated from roughly 9.2 ml of fresh peripheral blood. Trizol reagent was used to extract the total RNA, and its quality was then checked on an Agilent 2100 Bioanalyzer.

Here the chain combines TRBV19 and TRBJ2-7; 7 bases in the middle match TRBD1. Sequenced input: peripheral blood. This TCR came from an adult man with Graves' ophthalmopathy. The CDR3 region reads CASGPGTEYGQYF. The DNA sequence is TGTGCCAGTGGTCCGGGGACAGAGTACGGGCAGTACTTC.